A selection of T cell receptor beta chains follows, all from one sample in a study of shared T cell receptors in the human thymus. The protocol was immunoSEQ multiplex PCR, while the TCRdb copy is restricted to in-frame clones and leaves out a portion. This table has approximately 760,000 clones, approximately 83% appearing once. Separately, the same data were catalogued under a study of human thymus T cells.

Sequenced input: thymocytes. The receptors come from a girl in the first two years of life with a congenital heart defect. The CDR3 runs from the conserved cysteine through the conserved F or W. A D gene is named only where the DNA matches it firmly. Only some rows state a clone size, as once, few, many or a class for expanded clones.

J gene | clone size | D gene | V gene | CDR3 protein | CDR3 DNA
TRBJ1-5 | . | TRBD1 | TRBV2 | CASSESTGNQPQHF | TGTGCCAGCAGTGAATCGACAGGGAATCAGCCCCAGCATTTT
TRBJ1-2 | once | TRBD1 | TRBV6-1 | CASKQGSSNYGYTF | TGTGCCAGCAAACAGGGGTCATCGAACTATGGCTACACCTTC
TRBJ2-3 | . | TRBD2 | TRBV15 | CATSTGIGGGCTDTQYF | TGTGCCACCAGCACGGGGATTGGCGGGGGGTGCACAGATACGCAGTATTTT
TRBJ2-7 | . | TRBD2 | TRBV6-1 | CASRTEGRGRREQYF | TGTGCCAGCAGGACGGAGGGGCGCGGGAGGAGAGAGCAGTACTTC
TRBJ2-7 | . | TRBD1 | TRBV18 | CASSPTGAPYEQYF | TGTGCCAGCTCACCCACAGGGGCCCCCTACGAGCAGTACTTC
TRBJ1-6 | . | . | TRBV7-8 | CASSLGRVGSPLHF | TGTGCCAGCAGCTTAGGCAGGGTAGGTTCACCCCTCCACTTT
TRBJ2-2 | once | . | TRBV4-2 | CASSQEVSNPGELFF | TGTGCCAGCAGCCAAGAAGTGAGTAACCCCGGGGAGCTGTTTTTT
TRBJ1-2 | few | . | TRBV4-3 | CASSQDWVGFGGGYTF | TGCGCCAGCAGCCAAGATTGGGTAGGGTTCGGAGGTGGCTACACCTTC
TRBJ1-2 | . | . | TRBV4-1 | CASSQGTYRVNYGYTF | TGCGCCAGCAGCCAAGGCACATACAGGGTTAACTATGGCTACACCTTC
TRBJ1-6 | once | . | TRBV10-3 | CAIRGSVSDSYNSPLHF | TGTGCCATCAGGGGCTCCGTTAGCGACTCCTATAATTCACCCCTCCACTTT
TRBJ1-1 | . | TRBD1 | TRBV6-5 | CASSYTQGMGTEAFF | TGTGCCAGCAGTTACACACAGGGGATGGGCACTGAAGCTTTCTTT
TRBJ1-5 | . | . | TRBV10-3 | CAISAAQGGNQPQHF | TGTGCCATCAGTGCGGCACAGGGAGGGAATCAGCCCCAGCATTTT
TRBJ1-1 | once | . | TRBV10-1 | CASSPKTDLLMNTEAFF | TGCGCCAGCAGTCCAAAGACTGATTTACTCATGAACACTGAAGCTTTCTTT